The present entry profiles one T cell receptor beta chain with its context. The antigen remains unidentified. This entry belongs to a study of OX40 agonist ivuxolimab in advanced cancers. Study details: Checkpoint inhibitors had been given previously to 35% to 50% of patients. Findings of the study overall: Expanded clones were, on average, more numerous among CD8+ T cells than CD4+.

The CDR3 consists of 13 residues. Germline V gives CDR1 SEHNR, CDR2 FQNEAQ (reference sequence). The V and J ends lost 1 base and 8 bases respectively, with 9 bases between them. The protocol was immunoSEQ multiplex PCR, while the TCRdb copy is restricted to in-frame clones and leaves out a portion. The sample holds 15,000 or so clones; approximately 80% are singletons and the top ten take around a third. This receptor was taken from an adult with an advanced solid tumor such as melanoma, head and neck, liver or kidney cancer. The rearrangement uses TRBV7-9 and TRBJ2-1; D call uncertain. Source: CD4+ or CD8+ T cells sorted from blood, taken in a trial of the OX40 agonist ivuxolimab. The CDR3 DNA reads TGTGCCAGCAGCTTAGGGGGTTGGGATGAGCAGTTCTTC. This encodes CASSLGGWDEQFF.